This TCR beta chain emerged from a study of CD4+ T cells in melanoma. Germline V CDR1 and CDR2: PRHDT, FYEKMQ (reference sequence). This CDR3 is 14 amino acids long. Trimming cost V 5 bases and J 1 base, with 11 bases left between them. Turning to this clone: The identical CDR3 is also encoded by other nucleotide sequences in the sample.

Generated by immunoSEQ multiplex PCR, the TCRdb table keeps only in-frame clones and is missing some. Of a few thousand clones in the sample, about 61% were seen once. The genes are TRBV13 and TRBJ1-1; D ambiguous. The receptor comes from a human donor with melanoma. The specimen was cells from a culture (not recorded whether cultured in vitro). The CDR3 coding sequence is TGTGCCAGCAGCGTGTGGACGGGGAACACTGAAGCTTTCTTT. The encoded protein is CASSVWTGNTEAFF.